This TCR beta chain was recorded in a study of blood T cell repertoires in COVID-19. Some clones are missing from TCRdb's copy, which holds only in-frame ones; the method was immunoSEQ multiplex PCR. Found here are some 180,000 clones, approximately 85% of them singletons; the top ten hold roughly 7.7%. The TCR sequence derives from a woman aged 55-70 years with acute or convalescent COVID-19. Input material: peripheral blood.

The CDR3 region is CASSSQGAGNTIYF. The CDR3 region has the DNA TGTGCCAGCAGCTCTCAGGGTGCTGGAAACACCATATATTTT. This rearrangement joins TRBV7-9 to TRBJ1-3, with a tentative D call TRBD1 (5 bases). Trimming took 4 bases from V and 2 from J, leaving 9 bases between them. The CDR3 totals 14 residues. Germline assignment: CDR1 SEHNR and CDR2 FQNEAQ (reference sequence).